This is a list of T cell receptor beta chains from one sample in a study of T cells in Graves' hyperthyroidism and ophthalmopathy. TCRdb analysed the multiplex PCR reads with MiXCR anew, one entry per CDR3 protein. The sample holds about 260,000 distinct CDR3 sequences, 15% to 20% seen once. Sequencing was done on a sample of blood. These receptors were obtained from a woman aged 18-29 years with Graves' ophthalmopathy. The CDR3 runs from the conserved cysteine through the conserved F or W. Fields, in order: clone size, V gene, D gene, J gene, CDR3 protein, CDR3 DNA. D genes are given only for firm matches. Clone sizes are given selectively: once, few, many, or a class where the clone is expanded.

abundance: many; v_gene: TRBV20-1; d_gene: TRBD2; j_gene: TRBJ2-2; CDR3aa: CSASRSGGDSGELFF; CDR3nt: TGCAGTGCTAGTCGGAGCGGGGGGGACTCCGGGGAGCTGTTTTTT
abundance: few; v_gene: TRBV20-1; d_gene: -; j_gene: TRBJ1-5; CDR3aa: CSVQSGSQPQHF; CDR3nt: TGCAGTGTGCAGTCGGGGAGCCAGCCCCAGCATTTT
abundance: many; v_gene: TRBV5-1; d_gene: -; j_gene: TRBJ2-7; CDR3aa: CASSRPGPGSEQYF; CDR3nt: TGCGCCAGCAGCAGGCCGGGACCTGGGTCGGAGCAGTACTTC
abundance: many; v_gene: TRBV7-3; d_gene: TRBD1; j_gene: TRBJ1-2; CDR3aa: CASSYRGAGEYGYTF; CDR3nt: TGTGCCAGCAGCTACAGGGGAGCCGGCGAATATGGCTACACCTTC
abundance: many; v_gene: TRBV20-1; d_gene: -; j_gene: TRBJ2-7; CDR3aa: CSADYRYEQYF; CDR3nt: TGCAGTGCTGATTATCGTTACGAGCAGTACTTC
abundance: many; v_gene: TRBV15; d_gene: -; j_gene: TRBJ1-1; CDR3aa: CATSRDVSGQNTEAFF; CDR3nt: TGTGCCACCAGCAGAGATGTGTCCGGGCAGAACACTGAAGCTTTCTTT
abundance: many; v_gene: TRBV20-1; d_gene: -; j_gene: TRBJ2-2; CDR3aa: CSAPYLGQVPGELFF; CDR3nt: TGCAGTGCTCCTTATTTGGGGCAAGTCCCCGGGGAGCTGTTTTTT
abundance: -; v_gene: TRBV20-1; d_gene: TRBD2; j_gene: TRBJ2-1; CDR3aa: CSAGLPSYNEQLF; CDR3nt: TGCAGTGCGGGACTACCATCCTACAATGAGCAGCTCTTC
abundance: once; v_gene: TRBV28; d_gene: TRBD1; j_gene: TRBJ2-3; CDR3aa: CASSIDRGTDTQYF; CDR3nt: TGTGCCAGCAGTATCGACAGGGGCACAGATACGCAGTATTTT
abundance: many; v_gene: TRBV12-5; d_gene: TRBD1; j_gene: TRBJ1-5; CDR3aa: CASGFGQGNQPQHF; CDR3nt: TGTGCTAGTGGTTTCGGACAGGGGAATCAGCCCCAGCATTTT
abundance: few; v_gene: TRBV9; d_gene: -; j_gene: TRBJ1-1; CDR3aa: CASSPYPQSYTEAFF; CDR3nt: TGTGCCAGCAGCCCTTATCCCCAATCTTACACTGAAGCTTTCTTT
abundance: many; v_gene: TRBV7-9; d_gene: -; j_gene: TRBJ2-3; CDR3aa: CASSLWDPDTQYF; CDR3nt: TGTGCCAGCAGCTTATGGGACCCGGATACGCAGTATTTT
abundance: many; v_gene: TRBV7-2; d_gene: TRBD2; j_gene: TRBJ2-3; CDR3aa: CASSPGLAGGRTQYF; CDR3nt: TGTGCCAGCAGCCCTGGACTAGCGGGAGGGCGGACGCAGTATTTT
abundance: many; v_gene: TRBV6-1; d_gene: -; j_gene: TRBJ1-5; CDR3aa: CASLVYRASNQPQHF; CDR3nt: TGTGCCAGCCTGGTATATAGGGCAAGCAATCAGCCCCAGCATTTT
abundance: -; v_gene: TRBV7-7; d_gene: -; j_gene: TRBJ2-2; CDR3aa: CASSRTLANTGELFF; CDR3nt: TGTGCTAGCAGCCGTACGCTAGCGAACACCGGGGAGCTGTTTTTT
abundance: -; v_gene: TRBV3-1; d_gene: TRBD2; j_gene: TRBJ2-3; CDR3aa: CASSPRLAGYTDTQYF; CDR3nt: TGTGCCAGCAGCCCCCGACTAGCGGGGTACACAGATACGCAGTATTTT
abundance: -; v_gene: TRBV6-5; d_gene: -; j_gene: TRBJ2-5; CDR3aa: CASSYSHRDPKTQYF; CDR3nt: TGTGCCAGCAGTTATTCCCACAGGGATCCCAAGACCCAGTACTTC
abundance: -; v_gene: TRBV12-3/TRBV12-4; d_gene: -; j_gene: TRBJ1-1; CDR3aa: CASRPRAGTEAFF; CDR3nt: TGTGCCAGCAGGCCAAGGGCGGGCACTGAAGCTTTCTTT
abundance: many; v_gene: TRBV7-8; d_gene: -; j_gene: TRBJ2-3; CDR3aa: CASSLAKRPSTDTQYF; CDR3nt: TGTGCCAGCAGCTTAGCAAAGCGACCTAGCACAGATACGCAGTATTTT
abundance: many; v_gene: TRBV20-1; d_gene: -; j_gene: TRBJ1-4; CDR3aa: CSALAGTGNEKLFF; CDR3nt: TGCAGTGCTCTGGCCGGGACCGGTAATGAAAAACTGTTTTTT
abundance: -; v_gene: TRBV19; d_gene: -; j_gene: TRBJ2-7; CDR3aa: CASSINPRAVYEQYF; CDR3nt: TGTGCCAGTAGTATAAACCCCAGGGCCGTCTACGAGCAGTACTTC
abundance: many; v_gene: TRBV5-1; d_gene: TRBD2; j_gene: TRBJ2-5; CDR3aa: CASSLIAGVFETQYF; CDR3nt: TGCGCCAGCAGCTTAATAGCGGGAGTCTTTGAGACCCAGTACTTC
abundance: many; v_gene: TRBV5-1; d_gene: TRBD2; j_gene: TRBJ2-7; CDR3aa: CASSPPGLAGGGTYEQYF; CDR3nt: TGCGCCAGCAGCCCTCCGGGACTAGCGGGAGGGGGTACCTACGAGCAGTACTTC
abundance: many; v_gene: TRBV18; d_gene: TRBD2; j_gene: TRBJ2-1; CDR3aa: CASSPLAGREQFF; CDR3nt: TGTGCCAGCTCCCCGCTAGCGGGGAGGGAGCAGTTCTTC
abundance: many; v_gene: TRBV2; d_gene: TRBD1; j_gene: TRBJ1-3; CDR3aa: CASRFDREGGRGNAGNTIYF; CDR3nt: TGTGCCAGCAGGTTCGACAGGGAAGGGGGCAGGGGCAATGCTGGAAACACCATATATTTT
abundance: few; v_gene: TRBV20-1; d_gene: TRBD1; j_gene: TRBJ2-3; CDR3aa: CSARDSPTDTQYF; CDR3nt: TGCAGTGCCAGGGACAGCCCCACAGATACGCAGTATTTT
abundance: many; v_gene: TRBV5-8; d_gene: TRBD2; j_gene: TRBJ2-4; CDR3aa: CASSSKLAGVAKNIQYF; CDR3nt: TGTGCCAGCAGCTCGAAGCTAGCGGGAGTAGCCAAAAACATTCAGTACTTC
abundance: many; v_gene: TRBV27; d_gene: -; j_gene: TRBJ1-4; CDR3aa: CASSPRRGSEKLFF; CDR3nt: TGTGCCAGCAGTCCGCGCAGGGGTAGTGAAAAACTGTTTTTT
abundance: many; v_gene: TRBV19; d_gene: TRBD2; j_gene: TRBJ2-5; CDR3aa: CARPGLAGPKETQYF; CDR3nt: TGTGCCAGGCCGGGACTAGCGGGACCTAAAGAGACCCAGTACTTC
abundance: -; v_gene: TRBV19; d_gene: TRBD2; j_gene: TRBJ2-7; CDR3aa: CASSEEPSGRLYEQYF; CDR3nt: TGTGCCAGTAGTGAAGAACCTAGCGGGAGACTTTACGAGCAGTACTTC
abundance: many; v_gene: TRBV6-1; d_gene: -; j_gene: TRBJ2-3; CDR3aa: CASSFLAGSTDTQYF; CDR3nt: TGTGCCAGCAGTTTCCTGGCGGGGAGTACAGATACGCAGTATTTT
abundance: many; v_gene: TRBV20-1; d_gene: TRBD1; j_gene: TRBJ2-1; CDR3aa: CSARQGGEQFF; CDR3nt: TGCAGTGCCAGACAGGGGGGTGAGCAGTTCTTC
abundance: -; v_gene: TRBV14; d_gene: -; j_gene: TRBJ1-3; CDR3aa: CASSQVGDFSGNTIYF; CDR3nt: TGTGCCAGCAGCCAAGTGGGGGATTTCTCTGGAAACACCATATATTTT
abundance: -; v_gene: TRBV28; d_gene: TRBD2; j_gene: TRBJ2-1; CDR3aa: CASSPTATSGSQSSYNEQFF; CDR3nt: TGTGCCAGCAGCCCCACTGCCACTAGCGGGAGCCAGAGCTCCTACAATGAGCAGTTCTTC
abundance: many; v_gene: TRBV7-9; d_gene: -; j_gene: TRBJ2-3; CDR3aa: CASSLAPAARVTDTQYF; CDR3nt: TGTGCCAGCAGCTTAGCCCCGGCAGCCCGAGTCACAGATACGCAGTATTTT
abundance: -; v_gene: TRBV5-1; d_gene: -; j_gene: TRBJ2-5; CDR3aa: CASSLADRRETQYF; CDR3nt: TGCGCCAGCAGCTTGGCCGATAGACGGGAGACCCAGTACTTC
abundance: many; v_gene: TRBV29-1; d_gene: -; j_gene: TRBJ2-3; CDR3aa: CSVRGVGAPTDTQYF; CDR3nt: TGCAGCGTGAGGGGGGTGGGGGCGCCCACAGATACGCAGTATTTT
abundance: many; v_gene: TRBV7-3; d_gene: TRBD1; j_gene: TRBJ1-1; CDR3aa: CASSFLQGRNTEAFF; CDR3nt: TGTGCCAGCAGCTTTTTACAGGGGCGGAACACTGAAGCTTTCTTT